These 26 T cell receptor beta chains originate from one sample sequenced in a study of early T cells in non-severe SARS-CoV-2 infection. MiXCR, run by TCRdb on the 5' RACE reads, gives a single entry per CDR3 protein. The sample records around 50,000 distinct CDR3 sequences, over 9.5% being singletons. The source material was whole blood. The receptors here all came from an adult who was a healthcare worker with PCR-confirmed SARS-CoV-2 infection or an uninfected control (not recorded which).

The chain couples TRBV6-5 to TRBJ2-2, with D unclear. The CDR3 spans 14 residues. Between the trimmed V and J ends, which lost 6 bases and 9 bases, there was a span of 17 bases. CDR1 and CDR2 from the germline V gene are MNHEY and SVGAGI. The CDR3, as DNA: TGTGCCAGCAGCCTGGGCCCTCACATCCGGGAGCTGTTTTTT. The encoded protein is CASSLGPHIRELFF.

Notes on this clonotype: It is unclear where the CDR3 begins or ends on the DNA, so no DNA is shown, and the CDR3 is as TCRdb lists it. This rearrangement joins TRBV7-2 to TRBJ2-2; the D call in the table, TRBD2, was not verified against the DNA. The germline V gene encodes CDR1 SGHTA and CDR2 FQGNSA. A total of 15 residues make up the CDR3, ends included. The CDR3 spells CASSSAEGTPGSCFF.

This clonotype was counted at least ten times. V gene TRBV7-3 combines with J gene TRBJ2-2, with D tentatively TRBD2 (5 bases). V dropped 3 bases and J dropped 0 bases, with 8 bases sitting between them. Germline values: CDR1 SGHTA, CDR2 FQGTGA. The length of the CDR3 is 15 residues. CDR3: CASSFDGANTGELFF. The CDR3 DNA reads TGTGCCAGCAGCTTTGACGGGGCGAACACCGGGGAGCTGTTTTTT.

CDR3 region: CASSPHYNSPLHF. DNA of the CDR3: TGCGCCAGCAGCCCTCACTATAATTCACCCCTCCACTTT. The chain employs TRBV10-1 and TRBJ1-6; D is unresolved. This CDR3 contains 13 residues. Trimming stripped 6 bases from V and 3 bases from J, with 6 bases between. The germline V gene encodes CDR1 WNHNN and CDR2 SYGVQD (reference sequence).

Only a few counts were recorded for this clonotype. The chain uses TRBV7-2 and TRBJ2-1; 11 bases line up with TRBD2. CDR3 length equals 17 residues. Trimming at V came to 5 bases and at J to 1 base, leaving 7 bases not matched to a gene. The germline gives CDR1 SGHTA, CDR2 FQGNSA. The CDR3 bases are TGTGCCAGCAGCCGTAGCGGGAGGGCCGGATCCTACAATGAGCAGTTCTTC. It translates to CASSRSGRAGSYNEQFF.

In its sample, this clonotype was seen once. This chain links TRBV5-1 with TRBJ2-2, with TRBD1 matching over 9 bases. The V and J ends lost 0 bases and 5 bases, in that order; junction bases with no gene match: 2. The CDR3 has 15 amino acids. CDR1 and CDR2 from the germline V gene are SGHRS and YFSETQ. The CDR3 region is CASSLAGTGTGELFF. CDR3 bases: TGCGCCAGCAGCTTGGCCGGGACAGGGACCGGGGAGCTGTTTTTT.

This clonotype was counted many times. The chain has TRBV4-1 and TRBJ1-4, with D hard to call. V was clipped by 2 bases and J by 0 bases, with 7 bases between them. There are 15 residues in the CDR3. Germline-derived CDR1 and CDR2 are MGHRA and YSYEKL. The CDR3 nucleotides read TGCGCCAGCAGCCAAACAAGTGCAACTAATGAAAAACTGTTTTTT. It is translated as CASSQTSATNEKLFF.

The chain combines TRBV4-1 with TRBJ2-3, with unresolved D. CDR1 MGHRA and CDR2 YSYEKL come from the germline V gene. This CDR3 region has 15 residues. V lost 4 bases to trimming and J lost 2 bases, with 13 bases between them. The CDR3 nucleotides are TGCGCCAGCAGCCTTTCTGACCCATACACAGATACGCAGTATTTT. It specifies CASSLSDPYTDTQYF.

This clonotype was found many times. The J gene is TRBJ1-2, the V gene TRBV28, with D possibly TRBD1 on 6 matching bases. The CDR3 runs to 15 residues. Trimming removed 2 bases at V and 0 bases at J, with 10 bases between. Germline V gives CDR1 MDHEN, CDR2 SYDVKM. The chain's CDR3 is CASSLTQGPNYGYTF. DNA for the CDR3: TGTGCCAGCAGTTTAACGCAGGGGCCTAACTATGGCTACACCTTC.

The table lists this clonotype with a few counts. The CDR3, as DNA: TGTGCCAGCAGTGAAGCTGGGTATCAGCCCCAGCATTTT. Translating gives CASSEAGYQPQHF. This chain connects TRBV2 to TRBJ1-5; no definite D call. From germline, CDR1 is SNHLY and CDR2 FYNNEI. V shed 0 bases and J shed 5 bases, with 5 bases lying between them. The CDR3 covers 13 residues. The complete variable domain, with remaining parts taken from reference TRBV2 and TRBJ1-5, reads EPEVTQTPSHQVTQMGQEVILRCVPISNHLYFYWYRQILGQKVEFLVSFYNNEISEKSEIFDDQFSVERPDGSNFTLKIRSTKLEDSAMYFCASSEAGYQPQHFGDGTRLSIL.

This clonotype has a count of ten or more. The chain has TRBV7-8 and TRBJ2-4; TRBD2 matches 10 bases. Germline V CDR1 and CDR2: SGHVS, FQNEAQ. CDR3 length equals 16 residues. V lost 5 bases and J lost 1; bases outside the gene matches: 5. The CDR3 coding sequence is TGTGCCAGCAGCACATATAGCGGGAGGGCCAAAAACATTCAGTACTTC. It translates to CASSTYSGRAKNIQYF.

This clonotype has a count of ten or more. This CDR3 reads CAISESTLGGFNQPQHF. CDR3 DNA: TGTGCCATCAGTGAGTCGACTTTGGGGGGCTTCAATCAGCCCCAGCATTTT. The chain recombines TRBV10-3 with TRBJ1-5; D perhaps matches TRBD1 (6 bases). V gave up 0 bases and J gave up 3 bases, with 15 bases separating them. This CDR3 spans 17 amino acids. The germline V gene has CDR1 ENHRY and CDR2 SYGVKD.

The V gene is TRBV3-1, the J gene TRBJ2-7, with D maybe TRBD2 (7 bases). CDR3 length: 14 residues. Germline CDR1 reads LGHDT; CDR2 reads YNNKEL (reference sequence). The germline V and J ends were trimmed by 9 bases and 0 bases, with 15 bases remaining between them. For the CDR3, the DNA is TGTGCCAGTTCCCGGGGGGCCATCTCCTACGAGCAGTACTTC. Translation: CASSRGAISYEQYF.

Only a few counts were recorded for this clonotype. This chain links TRBV7-8 with TRBJ1-1; TRBD1 matches 11 bases. V lost 0 bases, J lost 4 bases, and 1 base stayed unmatched. Germline CDR1 SGHVS, CDR2 FQNEAQ. CDR3 size: 15 residues. CDR3 sequence reads: CASSLAGTGGTEAFF. For the CDR3, the DNA is TGTGCCAGCAGCTTAGCCGGGACAGGGGGCACTGAAGCTTTCTTT.

This clonotype showed up many times. V usage is TRBV7-2 and J usage is TRBJ2-7; TRBD1 is a possible D gene (7 bases). CDR1 is SGHTA, CDR2 FQGNSA, per germline. Trimming removed 5 bases from V and 0 bases from J, with 14 bases in between. CDR3 length equals 15 residues. The CDR3 region is CASSPQGGVSYEQYF. CDR3 in DNA: TGTGCCAGCAGCCCCCAGGGGGGCGTCTCCTACGAGCAGTACTTC.

This clonotype appeared many times. The J gene is TRBJ2-5, the V gene TRBV20-1; 9 bases agree with TRBD1. In germline, CDR1 is DFQATT, CDR2 SNEGSKA (reference sequence). The junction had 3 bases not matched to a gene; V was cut back by 7 bases and J by 0 bases. This CDR3 has 13 residues. This chain's CDR3 is CSGDRADQETQYF. DNA for the CDR3: TGCAGTGGGGACAGGGCCGACCAAGAGACCCAGTACTTC.

In this sample, this clonotype turned up many times. V is TRBV12-3 or TRBV12-4 and J is TRBJ2-5; D possibly corresponds to TRBD2 (5 bases). V was pared by 6 bases and J by 5 bases, with 13 bases between. This CDR3 spans 13 amino acids. The CDR3 nucleotides read TGTGCCAGCAGCCTCGTGCTAGCTGAGACCCAGTACTTC. Translation: CASSLVLAETQYF.

This clonotype was seen a handful of times. The V and J genes are TRBV14 and TRBJ2-7, with TRBD1 matching over 8 bases. Germline CDR1 is SGHDN and CDR2 is FVKESK. With V trimmed by 4 bases and J by 6 bases, 5 bases remained unmatched. The CDR3 covers 13 residues. In nucleotides, the CDR3 is TGTGCCAGCAGCCGACAGGGGCCCTCCGAGCAGTACTTC. Translated, it gives CASSRQGPSEQYF.

This clonotype was counted between two and nine times. The gene calls are TRBV3-1 and TRBJ1-4, with no clear D. Germline values: CDR1 LGHDT, CDR2 YNNKEL (reference sequence). V was pared by 2 bases and J by 8 bases, with 15 bases between. The CDR3 is 15 amino acids. The CDR3 nucleotides read TGTGCCAGCAGCCAACTGCGGACGGGAGGAGAAAAACTGTTTTTT. Translating it yields CASSQLRTGGEKLFF.

This clonotype was counted many times. J is TRBJ2-7 and V is TRBV11-2, with a tentative D call TRBD1 (6 bases). Germline V gene data show CDR1 as SGHAT and CDR2 as FQNNGV. This CDR3 contains 13 residues. Trimming pared 1 base from V and 5 bases from J, leaving 9 bases between. The CDR3, as DNA: TGTGCCAGCAGCTTAGCCAGGGGCCACGAGCAGTACTTC. This encodes CASSLARGHEQYF.

The gene calls are TRBV18 and TRBJ2-5; unclear D gene. This CDR3 is built from 14 residues. Germline V gene data show CDR1 as KGHSH and CDR2 as LQKENI. The ends were cut back, 5 bases at V and 1 base at J, with 11 bases in the middle. In DNA, the CDR3 is TGTGCCAGCTCAGACAAGAGACGCCAAGAGACCCAGTACTTC. This codes for CASSDKRRQETQYF.

This chain uses TRBV29-1 with TRBJ1-2; no reliable D call. The germline V gene encodes CDR1 SQVTM and CDR2 ANQGSEA. V was cut by 1 base and J by 4 bases, with 10 bases left in between. CDR3 length: 13 residues. The chain's CDR3 is CSVEVLVGYGYTF. The DNA for the CDR3 is TGCAGCGTTGAAGTTTTAGTGGGCTATGGCTACACCTTC.

This clonotype has a handful of counts. The genes are TRBV12-3 or TRBV12-4 and TRBJ2-7, with D perhaps matching TRBD1 (5 bases). V gave up 8 bases and J gave up 2 bases, with 10 bases separating them. This CDR3 has 12 residues. CDR3 DNA sequence: TGTGCCAGCCTGGACAACACCTACGAGCAGTACTTC. Translated, it gives CASLDNTYEQYF.

The rearrangement links TRBV15 to TRBJ2-7, with D tentatively TRBD2 (6 bases). CDR3 size: 13 residues. V lost 6 bases and J lost 2, with 11 bases in between. The germline V gene has CDR1 LNHNV and CDR2 YYDKDF (reference sequence). CDR3 in DNA: TGTGCCACCAGTCGCGGGGCCACCTACGAGCAGTACTTC. Its translation: CATSRGATYEQYF.

This clonotype was seen at least ten times. This sequence joins TRBV12-3 or TRBV12-4 and TRBJ1-5; maybe TRBD1 (5 bases). The CDR3 is 14 residues long. V lost 7 bases to trimming and J lost 6 bases, with 16 bases between them. The CDR3 is CASISGTGSQPQHF. CDR3 nucleotide sequence: TGTGCCAGCATTTCCGGGACGGGAAGTCAGCCCCAGCATTTT.

This clonotype was seen a few times. The rearrangement uses TRBV24-1 and TRBJ1-3, with a possible D match to TRBD1 (5 bases). There are 14 residues in the CDR3. Germline V gene lookup returns CDR1 KGHDR and CDR2 SFDVKD. Trimming pared 9 bases from V and 2 bases from J, leaving 13 bases between. CDR3 nucleotide sequence: TGTGCCACCCTTGACAGTTGGGCTGGAAACACCATATATTTT. Amino acids: CATLDSWAGNTIYF.